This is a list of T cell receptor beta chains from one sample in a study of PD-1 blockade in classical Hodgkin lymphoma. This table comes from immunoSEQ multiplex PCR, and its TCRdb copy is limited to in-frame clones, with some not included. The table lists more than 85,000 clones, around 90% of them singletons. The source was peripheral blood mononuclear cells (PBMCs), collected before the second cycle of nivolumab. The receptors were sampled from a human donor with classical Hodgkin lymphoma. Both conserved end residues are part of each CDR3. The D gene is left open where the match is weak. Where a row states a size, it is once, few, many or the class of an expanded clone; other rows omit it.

CDR3 DNA: TGCACCAGCAGCCAAGATTTTGGGGCCCTCAATTTTTATAGCAATCAGCCCCAGCATTTT; CDR3 protein: CTSSQDFGALNFYSNQPQHF; clone size: once; D gene: NA; V gene: TRBV1; J gene: TRBJ1-5
CDR3 DNA: TGTGCCAGCACCACTCCCCCGGGACAGGGGCCAGATACGCAGTATTTT; CDR3 protein: CASTTPPGQGPDTQYF; clone size: NA; D gene: TRBD1; V gene: TRBV28; J gene: TRBJ2-3
CDR3 DNA: TGTGCCAGCAGCGAAAGGACTCTAATTCAGGGCGACAATGAGCAGTTCTTC; CDR3 protein: CASSERTLIQGDNEQFF; clone size: NA; D gene: NA; V gene: TRBV9; J gene: TRBJ2-1
CDR3 DNA: TGCGCCAGCAGCTCCTTAGCGGGAGGGTCCTACAATGAGCAGTTCTTC; CDR3 protein: CASSSLAGGSYNEQFF; clone size: NA; D gene: TRBD2; V gene: TRBV5-1; J gene: TRBJ2-1
CDR3 DNA: TGTGCCAGCAGTTACTTGGGACAGGTTAATGAAAAACTGTTTTTT; CDR3 protein: CASSYLGQVNEKLFF; clone size: NA; D gene: TRBD1; V gene: TRBV28; J gene: TRBJ1-4
CDR3 DNA: TGTGCCAGTAGTATGGGCAGAGGGGAGCAGTTCTTC; CDR3 protein: CASSMGRGEQFF; clone size: NA; D gene: NA; V gene: TRBV19; J gene: TRBJ2-1
CDR3 DNA: TGCGCCAGCAGCAGGGACAGGGGAAACACCATATATTTT; CDR3 protein: CASSRDRGNTIYF; clone size: NA; D gene: TRBD1; V gene: TRBV5-1; J gene: TRBJ1-3
CDR3 DNA: TGCGCCAGCAGCCAAGTAAGGAACACTGAAGCTTTCTTT; CDR3 protein: CASSQVRNTEAFF; clone size: NA; D gene: NA; V gene: TRBV4-1; J gene: TRBJ1-1
CDR3 DNA: TGTGCCAGCAGCTTACAGGTTTCTGGAAACACCATATATTTT; CDR3 protein: CASSLQVSGNTIYF; clone size: NA; D gene: NA; V gene: TRBV7-2; J gene: TRBJ1-3
CDR3 DNA: TGTGCCACCGGACAGACCTTCTCCTACAATGAGCAGTTCTTC; CDR3 protein: CATGQTFSYNEQFF; clone size: NA; D gene: NA; V gene: TRBV27; J gene: TRBJ2-1
CDR3 DNA: TGTGCCAGTAGTATAGATGGCCTGCTTAGGGCCTACAATGAGCAGTTCTTC; CDR3 protein: CASSIDGLLRAYNEQFF; clone size: NA; D gene: NA; V gene: TRBV19; J gene: TRBJ2-1
CDR3 DNA: TGCGCCAGCAGCTTGGAGGCCAGGAATAAGCAGTTCTTC; CDR3 protein: CASSLEARNKQFF; clone size: NA; D gene: NA; V gene: TRBV5-1; J gene: TRBJ2-1
CDR3 DNA: TGCGCCAGCAGCTTGGAAATCAATCAGCCCCAGCATTTT; CDR3 protein: CASSLEINQPQHF; clone size: NA; D gene: NA; V gene: TRBV5-1; J gene: TRBJ1-5
CDR3 DNA: TGTGCCAGCAGGCACAGGGTCGGCGGGGAGCTGTTTTTT; CDR3 protein: CASRHRVGGELFF; clone size: NA; D gene: NA; V gene: TRBV28; J gene: TRBJ2-2
CDR3 DNA: TGTGCCAGCAGTGAAGACCACGGACTAGTGGGCGGACAGTTCTTC; CDR3 protein: CASSEDHGLVGGQFF; clone size: NA; D gene: TRBD2; V gene: TRBV6-1; J gene: TRBJ2-1
CDR3 DNA: TGTGCCAGTAGAGTACCCTCTGGAAACACCATATATTTT; CDR3 protein: CASRVPSGNTIYF; clone size: NA; D gene: NA; V gene: TRBV6-5; J gene: TRBJ1-3
CDR3 DNA: TGTGCCAGCAGCTTAGCCGACCGAAGTTACAATCAGCCCCAGCATTTT; CDR3 protein: CASSLADRSYNQPQHF; clone size: NA; D gene: NA; V gene: TRBV7-6; J gene: TRBJ1-5
CDR3 DNA: TGTGCCAGCAGTTTAAGCTCTGGAAACACCATATATTTT; CDR3 protein: CASSLSSGNTIYF; clone size: NA; D gene: NA; V gene: TRBV28; J gene: TRBJ1-3
CDR3 DNA: TGTGCCAGCAGTTTGTTGCAGGTGGCAGATACGCAGTATTTT; CDR3 protein: CASSLLQVADTQYF; clone size: NA; D gene: NA; V gene: TRBV27; J gene: TRBJ2-3
CDR3 DNA: TGTGCCAGCTCACCAATGACTAGCGGGATGAGGGGCTCCTACAATGAGCAGTTCTTC; CDR3 protein: CASSPMTSGMRGSYNEQFF; clone size: NA; D gene: TRBD2; V gene: TRBV18; J gene: TRBJ2-1
CDR3 DNA: TGCGCCAGCAGCCAAGAGAAGCGGACCTCCTACAATGAGCAGTTCTTC; CDR3 protein: CASSQEKRTSYNEQFF; clone size: NA; D gene: NA; V gene: TRBV4-1; J gene: TRBJ2-1
CDR3 DNA: TGTGCCAGCAGTGTACAGGGGCCCTACAATGAGCAGTTCTTC; CDR3 protein: CASSVQGPYNEQFF; clone size: once; D gene: TRBD1; V gene: TRBV6-1; J gene: TRBJ2-1
CDR3 DNA: TGCAGCGTTGAAGGGGGAATAGCGGGAGCGTATAGCGAGCAGTACTTC; CDR3 protein: CSVEGGIAGAYSEQYF; clone size: NA; D gene: TRBD2; V gene: TRBV29-1; J gene: TRBJ2-7
CDR3 DNA: TGTGCCAGCAGCCTACTTGGGCTGACAGGGTGGTCCACCGGGGAGCTGTTTTTT; CDR3 protein: CASSLLGLTGWSTGELFF; clone size: once; D gene: TRBD1; V gene: TRBV2; J gene: TRBJ2-2
CDR3 DNA: TGCAGCGCCTCCCCAGGGCGGGACGAGCAGTACTTC; CDR3 protein: CSASPGRDEQYF; clone size: NA; D gene: NA; V gene: TRBV29-1; J gene: TRBJ2-7
CDR3 DNA: TGTGCCAGCAGCTTAATCTCCACCCCAACAAGAATAAACGAGCAGTACTTC; CDR3 protein: CASSLISTPTRINEQYF; clone size: NA; D gene: NA; V gene: TRBV7-9; J gene: TRBJ2-7
CDR3 DNA: TGTGCCAGCAGCTTAGCGGGTAACTATGGCTACACCTTC; CDR3 protein: CASSLAGNYGYTF; clone size: NA; D gene: NA; V gene: TRBV11-2; J gene: TRBJ1-2
CDR3 DNA: TGTGCCAGCAGTTACCGGACAGAAACAGATACGCAGTATTTT; CDR3 protein: CASSYRTETDTQYF; clone size: NA; D gene: NA; V gene: TRBV6-5; J gene: TRBJ2-3
CDR3 DNA: TGCAGCGTTGCCCTTGGCGGGAGCTACAATGAGCAGTTCTTC; CDR3 protein: CSVALGGSYNEQFF; clone size: NA; D gene: TRBD2; V gene: TRBV29-1; J gene: TRBJ2-1
CDR3 DNA: TGTGCCAGCGGGGTGGGTGTGCGGCCCCAGCATTTT; CDR3 protein: CASGVGVRPQHF; clone size: few; D gene: NA; V gene: TRBV27; J gene: TRBJ1-5
CDR3 DNA: TGTGCCAGCAGTCCCAGGGGGACAGGTCCCTATGGCTACACCTTC; CDR3 protein: CASSPRGTGPYGYTF; clone size: NA; D gene: TRBD1; V gene: TRBV27; J gene: TRBJ1-2
CDR3 DNA: TGTGCCAGCAGCTTAGCGGGAGGGCCCTACAATGAGCAGTTCTTC; CDR3 protein: CASSLAGGPYNEQFF; clone size: NA; D gene: TRBD2; V gene: TRBV7-2; J gene: TRBJ2-1
CDR3 DNA: TGTGCCAGCCGAAAGACAGCTTTCAATGAGCAGTTCTTC; CDR3 protein: CASRKTAFNEQFF; clone size: NA; D gene: NA; V gene: TRBV27; J gene: TRBJ2-1
CDR3 DNA: TGTGCCTTCCAGGACAGGGGACGCCTTGAAGCTTTCTTT; CDR3 protein: CAFQDRGRLEAFF; clone size: NA; D gene: TRBD1; V gene: TRBV6-1; J gene: TRBJ1-1
CDR3 DNA: TGCGCCAGCAGTGTAGGGACAGGACTCTCTGGGGCCAACGTCCTGACTTTC; CDR3 protein: CASSVGTGLSGANVLTF; clone size: NA; D gene: TRBD1; V gene: TRBV10-2; J gene: TRBJ2-6
CDR3 DNA: TGTGCCAGCAGTTTAATGAACACTGAAGCTTTCTTT; CDR3 protein: CASSLMNTEAFF; clone size: NA; D gene: NA; V gene: TRBV28; J gene: TRBJ1-1
CDR3 DNA: TGTGCCGGGACAGCGAACACTGAAGCTTTCTTT; CDR3 protein: CAGTANTEAFF; clone size: few; D gene: NA; V gene: TRBV12-2; J gene: TRBJ1-1
CDR3 DNA: TGTGCCAGCAGCTTAGATCGAAGCGGGAAAGGTGAGCAGTTCTTC; CDR3 protein: CASSLDRSGKGEQFF; clone size: NA; D gene: TRBD2; V gene: TRBV11-3; J gene: TRBJ2-1
CDR3 DNA: TGTGCCACCAGCAGAGCGAGCGGAATGAACACTGAAGCTTTCTTT; CDR3 protein: CATSRASGMNTEAFF; clone size: NA; D gene: NA; V gene: TRBV15; J gene: TRBJ1-1
CDR3 DNA: TGTGCCAGCTCACCCCGGGACACGGCTCGGGGAGCTGAAAAACTGTTTTTT; CDR3 protein: CASSPRDTARGAEKLFF; clone size: NA; D gene: NA; V gene: TRBV18; J gene: TRBJ1-4
CDR3 DNA: TGTGCCAGCTCCCGGACAGGGGGCACCGAGCAGTACTTC; CDR3 protein: CASSRTGGTEQYF; clone size: NA; D gene: TRBD1; V gene: TRBV14; J gene: TRBJ2-7
CDR3 DNA: TGTGCCAGCAGCCTAACAGGGACCGCTGAAGCTTTCTTT; CDR3 protein: CASSLTGTAEAFF; clone size: NA; D gene: NA; V gene: TRBV11-1; J gene: TRBJ1-1
CDR3 DNA: TGTGCCAGCAGCTTGGGGATAGCGGGAGATTATGAGCAGTTCTTC; CDR3 protein: CASSLGIAGDYEQFF; clone size: NA; D gene: TRBD2; V gene: TRBV5-4; J gene: TRBJ2-1
CDR3 DNA: TGTGCCAGCAGCCAGGGACGGAGATACAATGAGCAGTTCTTC; CDR3 protein: CASSQGRRYNEQFF; clone size: NA; D gene: NA; V gene: TRBV11-2; J gene: TRBJ2-1
CDR3 DNA: TGCAGCGTTGAGGCAGGGACCTACGAGCAGTACTTC; CDR3 protein: CSVEAGTYEQYF; clone size: NA; D gene: NA; V gene: TRBV29-1; J gene: TRBJ2-7
CDR3 DNA: TGTGCCTGGAAATCAAGGAGGGATGCTTTCTTT; CDR3 protein: CAWKSRRDAFF; clone size: NA; D gene: NA; V gene: TRBV30; J gene: TRBJ1-1
CDR3 DNA: TGTGCCAGCAGTGAACGGAGCGGGACTGGCGGGGAGCTGTTTTTT; CDR3 protein: CASSERSGTGGELFF; clone size: NA; D gene: TRBD2; V gene: TRBV2; J gene: TRBJ2-2
CDR3 DNA: TGTGCCAGCAGTGATACAACTAATAATTCACCCCTCCACTTT; CDR3 protein: CASSDTTNNSPLHF; clone size: NA; D gene: NA; V gene: TRBV28; J gene: TRBJ1-6
CDR3 DNA: TGTGCCAGCACCGAAGTTGGTGGCACTGAAGCTTTCTTT; CDR3 protein: CASTEVGGTEAFF; clone size: NA; D gene: NA; V gene: TRBV7-9; J gene: TRBJ1-1